Listed below are T cell receptor beta chains from one sample, sequenced in a study of shared clonotypes between healthy human individuals. Only in-frame clones appear in the TCRdb table, and some are missing; sequencing was by immunoSEQ multiplex PCR. The sample records about 2.1 million clones, 93% being singletons. Input material: naive CD8+ T cells from PBMCs. These receptors all come from a man between 18 and 35 years old in good health. Some clones in this sample may be carry-over from other donors' samples. Each CDR3 is given without its conserved first and last residue.

V | length | CDR3
TRBV29-1 | 11 | SADRGRHNEQF
TRBV7-8 | 13 | ASSPGGSGPYEQY
TRBV10-3 | 12 | AILGTLNTGELF
TRBV28 | 13 | ASSLRTSFSYEQY
TRBV15 | 10 | ATTTTGNEQF
TRBV15 | 11 | ASRGRGNEKLF
TRBV7-6 | 14 | ASSPAGTVNTGELF
TRBV9 | 13 | ASSVFGTATYEQY
TRBV9 | 12 | ASSPDRPGNTIY
TRBV27 | 15 | ASSLRKLGDPKNIQY
TRBV19 | 10 | ASSRTAYEQY
TRBV4-3 | 16 | ASSQESGGTGDPNEQF
TRBV6-6 | 12 | ASSYWAGANVLT
TRBV25-1 | 13 | ASSDLAGATDTQY
TRBV6-5 | 11 | ASSYSLVAEAF
TRBV11-2 | 13 | ASSLDLAGDNEQF
TRBV10-1 | 11 | ASSAGEGSEAF
TRBV27 | 14 | ASSPLLAGGPNEQF
TRBV7-9 | 13 | ASRSGTGALYEQY
TRBV5-4 | 10 | ASSSPPGGYT
TRBV19 | 13 | ASSTQTGRGQPQH